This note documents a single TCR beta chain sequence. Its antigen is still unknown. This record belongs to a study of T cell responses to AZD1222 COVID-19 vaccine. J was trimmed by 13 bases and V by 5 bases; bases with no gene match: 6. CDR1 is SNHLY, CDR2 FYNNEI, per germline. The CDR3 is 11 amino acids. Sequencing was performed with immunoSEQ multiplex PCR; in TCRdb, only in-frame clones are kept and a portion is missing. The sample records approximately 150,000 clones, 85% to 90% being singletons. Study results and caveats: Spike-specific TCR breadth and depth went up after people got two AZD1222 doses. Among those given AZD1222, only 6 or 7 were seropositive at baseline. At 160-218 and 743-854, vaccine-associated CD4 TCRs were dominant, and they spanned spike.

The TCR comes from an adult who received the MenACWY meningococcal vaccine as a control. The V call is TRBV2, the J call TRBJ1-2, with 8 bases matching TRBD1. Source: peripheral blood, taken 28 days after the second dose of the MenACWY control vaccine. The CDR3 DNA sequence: TGTGCCAGCAGTATGGACAGGGCTCCCACCTTC. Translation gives CASSMDRAPTF.